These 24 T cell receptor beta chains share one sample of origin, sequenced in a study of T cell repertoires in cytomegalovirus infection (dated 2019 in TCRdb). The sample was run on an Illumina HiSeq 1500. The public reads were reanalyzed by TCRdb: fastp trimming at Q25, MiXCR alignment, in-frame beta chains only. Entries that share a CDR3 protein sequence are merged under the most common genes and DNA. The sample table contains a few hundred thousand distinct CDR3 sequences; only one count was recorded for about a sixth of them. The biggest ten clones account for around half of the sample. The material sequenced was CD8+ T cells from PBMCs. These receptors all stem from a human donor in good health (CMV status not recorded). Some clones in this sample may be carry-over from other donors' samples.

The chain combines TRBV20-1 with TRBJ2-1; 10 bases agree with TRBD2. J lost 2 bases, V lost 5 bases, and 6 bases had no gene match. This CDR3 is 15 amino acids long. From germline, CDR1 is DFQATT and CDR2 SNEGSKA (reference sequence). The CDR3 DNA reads TGCAGTGCTGGCAGCGGGGGGGCAACCTACAATGAGCAGTTCTTC. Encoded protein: CSAGSGGATYNEQFF.

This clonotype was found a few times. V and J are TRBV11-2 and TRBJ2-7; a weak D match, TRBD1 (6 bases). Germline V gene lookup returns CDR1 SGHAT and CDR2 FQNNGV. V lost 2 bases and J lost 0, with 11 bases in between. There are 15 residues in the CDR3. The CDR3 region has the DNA TGTGCCAGCAGCTTATGGGACACCAGCTCCTACGAGCAGTACTTC. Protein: CASSLWDTSSYEQYF.

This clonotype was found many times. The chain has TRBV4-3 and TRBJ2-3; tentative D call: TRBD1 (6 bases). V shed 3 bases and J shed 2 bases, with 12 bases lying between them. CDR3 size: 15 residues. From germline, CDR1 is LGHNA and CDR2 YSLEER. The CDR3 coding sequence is TGCGCCAGCAGCCAGGGGACAACGTCCACAGATACGCAGTATTTT. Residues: CASSQGTTSTDTQYF.

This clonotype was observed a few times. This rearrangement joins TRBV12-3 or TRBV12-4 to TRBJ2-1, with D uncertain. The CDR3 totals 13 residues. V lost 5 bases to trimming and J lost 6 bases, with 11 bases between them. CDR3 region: CASSPLRANEQFF. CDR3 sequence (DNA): TGTGCCAGCAGTCCCCTCCGGGCCAATGAGCAGTTCTTC.

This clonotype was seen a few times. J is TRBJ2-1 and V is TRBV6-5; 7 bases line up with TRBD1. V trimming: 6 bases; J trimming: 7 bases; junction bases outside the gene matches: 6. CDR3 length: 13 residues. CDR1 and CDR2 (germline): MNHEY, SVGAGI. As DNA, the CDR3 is TGTGCCAGCAGAGAGTCAGGGGGAAATGAGCAGTTCTTC. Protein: CASRESGGNEQFF.

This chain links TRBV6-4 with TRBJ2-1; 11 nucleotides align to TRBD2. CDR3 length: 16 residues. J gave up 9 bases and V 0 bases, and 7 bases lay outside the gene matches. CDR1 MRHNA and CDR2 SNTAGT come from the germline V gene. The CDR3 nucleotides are TGTGCCAGCAGTGACTCATTAGCGGGGGGGCCAGCTGAGCAGTTCTTC. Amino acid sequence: CASSDSLAGGPAEQFF.

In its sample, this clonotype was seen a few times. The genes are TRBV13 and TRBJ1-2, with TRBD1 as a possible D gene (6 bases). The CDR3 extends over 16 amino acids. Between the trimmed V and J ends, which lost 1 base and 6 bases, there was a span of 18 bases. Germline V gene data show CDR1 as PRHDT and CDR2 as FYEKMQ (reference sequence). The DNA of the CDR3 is TGTGCCAGCAGCTTAGTTCGCACTTTGGGGGCAAATGGCTACACCTTC. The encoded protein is CASSLVRTLGANGYTF.

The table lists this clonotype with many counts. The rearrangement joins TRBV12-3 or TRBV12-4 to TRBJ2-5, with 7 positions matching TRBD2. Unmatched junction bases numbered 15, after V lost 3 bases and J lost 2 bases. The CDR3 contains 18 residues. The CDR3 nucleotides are TGTGCCAGCAGTTTCGTCGGGATCGGGGCGCGGGGGCAAGAGACCCAGTACTTC. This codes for CASSFVGIGARGQETQYF.

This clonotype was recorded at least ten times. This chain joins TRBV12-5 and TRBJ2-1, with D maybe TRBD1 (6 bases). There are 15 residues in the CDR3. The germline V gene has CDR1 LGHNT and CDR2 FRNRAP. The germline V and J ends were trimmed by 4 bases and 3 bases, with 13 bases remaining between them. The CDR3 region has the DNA TGTGCTAGTGGTTATACAGGGATTCTCTACAATGAGCAGTTCTTC. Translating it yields CASGYTGILYNEQFF.

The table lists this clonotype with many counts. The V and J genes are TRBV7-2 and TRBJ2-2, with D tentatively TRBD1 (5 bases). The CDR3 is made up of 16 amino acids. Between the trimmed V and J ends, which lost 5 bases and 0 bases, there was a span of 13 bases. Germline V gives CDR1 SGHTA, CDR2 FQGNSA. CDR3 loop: CASSHGHEANTGELFF. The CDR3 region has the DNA TGTGCCAGCAGCCACGGACACGAAGCGAACACCGGGGAGCTGTTTTTT.

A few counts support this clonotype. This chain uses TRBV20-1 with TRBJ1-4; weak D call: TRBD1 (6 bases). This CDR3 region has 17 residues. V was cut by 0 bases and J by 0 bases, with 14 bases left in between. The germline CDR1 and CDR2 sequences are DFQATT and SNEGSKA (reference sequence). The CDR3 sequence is CSARDLGGPATNEKLFF. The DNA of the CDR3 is TGCAGTGCTAGAGATCTGGGGGGCCCAGCAACTAATGAAAAACTGTTTTTT.

CDR3 region: CASSLDSHGGNQPQHF. CDR3 coding DNA: TGTGCCAGCAGCTTAGATTCGCATGGGGGCAATCAGCCCCAGCATTTT. This chain links TRBV7-9 with TRBJ1-5; the D is unclear. The germline gives CDR1 SEHNR, CDR2 FQNEAQ (reference sequence). V lost 1 base to trimming and J lost 2 bases, with 12 bases between them. The CDR3 has 16 residues.

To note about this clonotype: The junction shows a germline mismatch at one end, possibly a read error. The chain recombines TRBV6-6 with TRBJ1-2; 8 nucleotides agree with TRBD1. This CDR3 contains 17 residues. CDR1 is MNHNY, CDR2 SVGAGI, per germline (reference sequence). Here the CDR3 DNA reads TGTGCCAGCAGCTACTCCGGGCAGGGGGCTTCGATTGATGGCTACACCTTC. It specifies CASSYSGQGASIDGYTF.

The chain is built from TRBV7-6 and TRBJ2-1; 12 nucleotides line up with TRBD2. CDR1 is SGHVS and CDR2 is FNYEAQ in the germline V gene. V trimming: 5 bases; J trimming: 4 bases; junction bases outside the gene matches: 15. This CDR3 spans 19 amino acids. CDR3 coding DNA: TGTGCCAGCAGCCCAGCACTAGCGGGGGGACGTCAGCCTTACAATGAGCAGTTCTTC. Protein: CASSPALAGGRQPYNEQFF.

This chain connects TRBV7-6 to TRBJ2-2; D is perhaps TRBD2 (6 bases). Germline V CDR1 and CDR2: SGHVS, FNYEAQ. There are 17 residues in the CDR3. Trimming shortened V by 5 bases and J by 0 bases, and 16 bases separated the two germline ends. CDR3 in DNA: TGTGCCAGCAGCCCCGCGACGGGGGTCACGAACACCGGGGAGCTGTTTTTT. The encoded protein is CASSPATGVTNTGELFF.

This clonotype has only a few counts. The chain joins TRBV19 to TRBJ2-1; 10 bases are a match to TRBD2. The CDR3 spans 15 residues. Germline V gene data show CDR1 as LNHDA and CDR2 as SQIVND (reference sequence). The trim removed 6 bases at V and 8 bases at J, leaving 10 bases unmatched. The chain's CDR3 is CASRLTSGLWDEQFF. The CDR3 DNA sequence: TGTGCCAGTAGATTGACTAGCGGGCTGTGGGATGAGCAGTTCTTC.

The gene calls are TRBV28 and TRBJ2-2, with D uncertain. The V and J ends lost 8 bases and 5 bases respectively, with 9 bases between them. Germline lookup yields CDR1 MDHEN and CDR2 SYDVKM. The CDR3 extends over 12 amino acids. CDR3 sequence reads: CASWSGTGELFF. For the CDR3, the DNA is TGTGCCAGCTGGAGTGGTACCGGGGAGCTGTTTTTT. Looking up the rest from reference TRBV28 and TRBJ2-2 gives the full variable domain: DVKVTQSSRYLVKRTGEKVFLECVQDMDHENMFWYRQDPGLGLRLIYFSYDVKMKEKGDIPEGYSVSREKKERFSLILESASTNQTSMYLCASWSGTGELFFGEGSRLTVL.

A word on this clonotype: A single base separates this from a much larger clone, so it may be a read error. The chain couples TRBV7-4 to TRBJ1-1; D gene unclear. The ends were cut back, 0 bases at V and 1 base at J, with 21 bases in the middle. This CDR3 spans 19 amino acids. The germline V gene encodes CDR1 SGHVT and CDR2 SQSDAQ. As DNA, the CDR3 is TGTGCCAGCAGCTTAGCGCTGGGCGGCGTCCCAGCGGGGAACACTGAAGCTTTCTTT. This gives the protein CASSLALGGVPAGNTEAFF.

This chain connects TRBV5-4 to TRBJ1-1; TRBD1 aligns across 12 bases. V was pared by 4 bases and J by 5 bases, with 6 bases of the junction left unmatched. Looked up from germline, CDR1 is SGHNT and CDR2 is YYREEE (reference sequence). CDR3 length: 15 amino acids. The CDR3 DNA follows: TGTGCCAGCAGCCCTCCGGGACAGGGGGCAACTGAAGCTTTCTTT. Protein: CASSPPGQGATEAFF.

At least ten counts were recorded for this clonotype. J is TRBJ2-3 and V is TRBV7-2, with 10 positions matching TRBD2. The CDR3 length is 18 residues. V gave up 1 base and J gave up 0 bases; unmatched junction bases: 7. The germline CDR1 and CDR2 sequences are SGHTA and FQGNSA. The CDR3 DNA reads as TGTGCCAGCAGCTTAGGGCTAGCGGGGGCCGCGAGCACAGATACGCAGTATTTT. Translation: CASSLGLAGAASTDTQYF.

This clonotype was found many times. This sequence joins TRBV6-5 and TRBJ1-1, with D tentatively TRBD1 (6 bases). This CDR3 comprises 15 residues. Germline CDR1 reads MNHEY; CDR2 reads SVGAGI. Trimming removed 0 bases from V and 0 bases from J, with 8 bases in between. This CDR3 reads CASSYSGQMNTEAFF. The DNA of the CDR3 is TGTGCCAGCAGTTACTCGGGACAAATGAACACTGAAGCTTTCTTT.

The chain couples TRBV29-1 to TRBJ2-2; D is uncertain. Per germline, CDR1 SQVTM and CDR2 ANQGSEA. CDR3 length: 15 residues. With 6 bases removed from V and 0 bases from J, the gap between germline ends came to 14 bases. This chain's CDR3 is CSVAGDRANTGELFF. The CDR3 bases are TGCAGCGTCGCCGGCGACCGAGCGAACACCGGGGAGCTGTTTTTT.

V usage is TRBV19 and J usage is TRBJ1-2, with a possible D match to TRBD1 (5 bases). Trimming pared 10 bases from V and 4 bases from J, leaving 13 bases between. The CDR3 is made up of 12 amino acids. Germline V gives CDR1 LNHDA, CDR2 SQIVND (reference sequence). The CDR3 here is CATTGQAYGYTF. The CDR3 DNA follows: TGTGCCACCACGGGGCAGGCCTATGGCTACACCTTC.

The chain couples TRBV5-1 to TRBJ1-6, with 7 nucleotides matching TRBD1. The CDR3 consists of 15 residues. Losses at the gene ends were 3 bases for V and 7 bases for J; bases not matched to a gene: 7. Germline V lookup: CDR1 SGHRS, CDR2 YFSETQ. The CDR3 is CASSSLQGPNSPLHF. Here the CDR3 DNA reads TGCGCCAGCAGCTCCTTACAGGGGCCCAATTCACCCCTCCACTTT.